This is a list of T cell receptor beta chains from one sample in a study of OX40 agonist ivuxolimab in advanced cancers. Profiled with immunoSEQ multiplex PCR; TCRdb holds only in-frame clones, not every one. The sample comprises around 71,000 clones, around 86% of which are singletons, and less than 1.1% rests with the top ten. The material sequenced was CD4+ or CD8+ T cells sorted from blood, taken in a trial of the OX40 agonist ivuxolimab. The receptors shown here come from an adult with an advanced solid tumor such as melanoma, head and neck, liver or kidney cancer. CDR3s include the opening cysteine and the closing phenylalanine or tryptophan. The D gene is left open where the match is weak. Clone size is shown for a subset of rows, as once, few, many or a class of expanded clone.

V	size	D	J	DNA	CDR3
TRBV18	NA	NA	TRBJ1-3	TGTGCCAGCTCACCACCAACAGGGCCTGGAAACACCATATATTTT	CASSPPTGPGNTIYF
TRBV28	NA	NA	TRBJ1-1	TGTGCCAGCAGTTTACCGGAGGGGACCACTGAAGCTTTCTTT	CASSLPEGTTEAFF
TRBV5-1	NA	NA	TRBJ2-2	TGCGCCAGCGCCCTTAGACCAACGAACACCGGGGAGCTGTTTTTT	CASALRPTNTGELFF
TRBV27	NA	NA	TRBJ2-7	TGTGCCAGCAGCGGCCGGGCGAGGCTCTACGAGCAGTACTTC	CASSGRARLYEQYF
TRBV14	NA	TRBD2	TRBJ2-1	TGTGCCAGCAGCCCTCTGGCGGGAGGATACAATGAGCAGTTCTTC	CASSPLAGGYNEQFF
TRBV4-2	NA	NA	TRBJ1-4	TGTGCCAGCAGCCAAGGGGTCCAGGGTGAAAAACTGTTTTTT	CASSQGVQGEKLFF
TRBV7-2	once	NA	TRBJ2-3	TGTGCCAGCAGCTTAGGTGGGGTTGGGACAGATACGCAGTATTTT	CASSLGGVGTDTQYF
TRBV6-1	NA	TRBD1	TRBJ1-2	TGTGCCAGCAGACAGCCGGGACAGAGTGGCTACACCTTC	CASRQPGQSGYTF
TRBV18	NA	TRBD1	TRBJ1-5	TGTGCCAGCTCACAGGGACAGGGAGGTGATCAGCCCCAGCATTTT	CASSQGQGGDQPQHF
TRBV11-3	NA	NA	TRBJ1-3	TGTGCCAGCAGCTTGGACGGCATCTCTGGAAACACCATATATTTT	CASSLDGISGNTIYF
TRBV5-5	NA	TRBD1	TRBJ2-3	TGTGCCAGCAGCTTGGTTGGGACAGTGCCAGATACGCAGTATTTT	CASSLVGTVPDTQYF
TRBV13	NA	NA	TRBJ2-3	TGTGCCAGCAGCCAACGGAGGGTATCAGATACGCAGTATTTT	CASSQRRVSDTQYF
TRBV10-3	NA	NA	TRBJ2-3	TGTGCCTCCAAAAAAGCAGGGGAAACAGATACGCAGTATTTT	CASKKAGETDTQYF